This T cell receptor (beta chain) stems from a study of cytomegalovirus exposure and HLA in healthy donors. Study-level information: Genotyping of 400 or so donors showed that 80% to 85% belonged to the Caucasian-associated ancestry cluster. Regarding the study as a whole: A cluster of highly shared sequence variants was likely a sequencing artifact. The study put 150 or so TCR beta chains on its list as cytomegalovirus-associated. Reportedly, a later analysis found an Asian-associated ancestry cluster had fewer N-insertions than the roughly 670-donor mean.

With respect to this clone: Its antigen is not known.

The study ran its PCR with 60 Vbeta and 13 Jbeta primers. Method: immunoSEQ multiplex PCR; TCRdb's copy keeps in-frame clones and lacks some. The sample holds approximately 120,000 clones; 76% are singletons and the top ten take around 2.1%. Sequencing was performed on PBMCs. This TCR was recovered from a man aged 45-65 years in good health and CMV-seronegative.

This CDR3 is CASSLAGTAREAFF. DNA of the CDR3: TGTGCCAGCAGCTTAGCCGGGACAGCAAGGGAAGCTTTCTTT. The chain couples TRBV11-2 to TRBJ1-1; 7 positions match TRBD1. V lost 1 base and J lost 8; bases outside the gene matches: 7. CDR3 length equals 14 residues. The germline gives CDR1 SGHAT, CDR2 FQNNGV.